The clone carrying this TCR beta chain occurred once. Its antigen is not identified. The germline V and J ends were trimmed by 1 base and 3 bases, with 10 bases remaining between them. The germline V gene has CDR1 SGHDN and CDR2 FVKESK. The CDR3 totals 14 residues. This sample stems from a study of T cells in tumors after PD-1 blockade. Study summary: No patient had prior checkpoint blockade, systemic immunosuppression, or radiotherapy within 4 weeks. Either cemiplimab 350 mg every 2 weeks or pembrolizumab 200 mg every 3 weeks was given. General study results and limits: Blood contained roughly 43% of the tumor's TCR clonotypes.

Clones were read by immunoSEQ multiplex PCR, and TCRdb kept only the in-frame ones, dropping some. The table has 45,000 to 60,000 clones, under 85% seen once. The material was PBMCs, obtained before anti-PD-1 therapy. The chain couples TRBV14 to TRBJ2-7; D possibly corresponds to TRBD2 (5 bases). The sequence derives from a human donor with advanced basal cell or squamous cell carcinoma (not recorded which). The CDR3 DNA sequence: TGTGCCAGCAGCCAAGCTATGGGGAGCTACGAGCAGTACTTC. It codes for CASSQAMGSYEQYF.